This T cell receptor (beta chain) emerged from a study of beta chain features in type 1 diabetes. Expressed TCRB transcripts were sequenced, since all the RNA that had been isolated was reverse transcribed. The repertoire was sequenced with immunoSEQ multiplex PCR; TCRdb's copy has only in-frame clones and lacks some. Among roughly 700,000 clones listed, 13% were seen once. Worth noting for this clone: Its antigen remains unidentified.

The trim removed 5 bases at V and 10 bases at J, leaving 13 bases unmatched. Germline assignment: CDR1 SGHDN and CDR2 FVKESK. CDR3 size: 15 residues. Findings and caveats of the study: At VDJ recombination sites, type 1 diabetes patients had fewer insertions and more deleted nucleotides. Reads derived from cDNA could over-represent cells showing high TCR expression. Researchers report that Type 1 diabetes patients had moderately but significantly shorter TCRB CDR3s across all four CD4+ subsets.

This receptor was obtained from a man in his late teens or twenties with type 1 diabetes. The material sequenced was naive CD4+ T cells from blood. The chain couples TRBV14 to TRBJ2-1; 8 positions match TRBD1. The CDR3 nucleotides are TGTGCCAGCAGCGTCACCGACAGGGGTTTAGGGGAGCAGTTCTTC. Translated, it gives CASSVTDRGLGEQFF.